This T cell receptor beta chain was retrieved from a study of regulatory T cells in long-lasting Graves disease. Findings and limits, study-wide: With approximately 2,500 shared public clonotypes, persistent patients exceeded new patients, who shared 966.

The time point here: newly diagnosed GD, antithyroid drugs for less than 3 months. Scientists built the TCR library using RNA that was extracted from PBMCs. Germline V gene lookup returns CDR1 SQVTM and CDR2 ANQGSEA. The CDR3 length is 11 residues. Building of the TCR beta libraries involved iRepertoire HTBI primers and Arm-PCR of CDR3 regions. Each CDR3 protein gets one entry after TCRdb re-called the multiplex PCR reads with MiXCR. The data hold fewer than 500,000 distinct CDR3 sequences, with around 15% observed a single time. As concerns this clonotype: The target antigen is unknown.

These same data were also listed under a study on T cells in Graves' hyperthyroidism and ophthalmopathy. As that report states: Ophthalmopathy was model-predicted a median around seven months pre-onset.

This chain links TRBV29-1 with TRBJ2-1, with D perhaps given as TRBD1 or TRBD2 (6 bases each). The assigned J gene may be wrong: the sequence end matches TRBJ2-5 better. This sequence was found in a man aged 35 to 55 with Graves disease. The starting material was peripheral blood mononuclear cells (PBMCs), obtained at new diagnosis, from a patient treated with antithyroid drugs. CDR3 region: CSVVGGETQYF. In DNA, the CDR3 is TGCAGCGTTGTGGGGGGCGAGACCCAGTACTTC.